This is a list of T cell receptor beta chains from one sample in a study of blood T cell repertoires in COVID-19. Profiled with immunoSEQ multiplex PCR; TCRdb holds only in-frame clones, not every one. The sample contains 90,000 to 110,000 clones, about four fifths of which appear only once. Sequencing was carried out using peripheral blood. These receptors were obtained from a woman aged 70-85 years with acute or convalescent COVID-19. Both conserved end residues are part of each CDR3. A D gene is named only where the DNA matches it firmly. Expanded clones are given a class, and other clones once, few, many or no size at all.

CDR3 protein: CASSPKRSPIPDTQYF
CDR3 DNA: TGTGCCAGCAGCCCAAAACGGTCTCCTATTCCAGATACGCAGTATTTT
D gene: -
V gene: TRBV6-2/TRBV6-3
J gene: TRBJ2-3
clone size: -

CDR3 protein: CASSLGRRGNTEAFF
CDR3 DNA: TGTGCCAGCAGCTTGGGACGGCGGGGGAACACTGAAGCTTTCTTT
D gene: -
V gene: TRBV5-4
J gene: TRBJ1-1
clone size: -

CDR3 protein: CASSFGTGGDQPQHF
CDR3 DNA: TGTGCCAGCAGTTTTGGGACAGGGGGGGATCAGCCCCAGCATTTT
D gene: TRBD1
V gene: TRBV27
J gene: TRBJ1-5
clone size: few

CDR3 protein: CANRGPNYGYTF
CDR3 DNA: TGTGCCAACAGGGGGCCTAACTATGGCTACACCTTC
D gene: TRBD1
V gene: TRBV24-1
J gene: TRBJ1-2
clone size: -

CDR3 protein: CASSTTRQGPEAFF
CDR3 DNA: TGTGCCAGCAGTACCACTCGACAGGGCCCTGAAGCTTTCTTT
D gene: TRBD1
V gene: TRBV7-9
J gene: TRBJ1-1
clone size: few

CDR3 protein: CASSREGLENTEAFF
CDR3 DNA: TGTGCCAGCAGTAGGGAGGGGCTTGAAAACACTGAAGCTTTCTTT
D gene: -
V gene: TRBV2
J gene: TRBJ1-1
clone size: -

CDR3 protein: CASRGTGGNTIYF
CDR3 DNA: TGTGCCAGCAGGGGGACAGGAGGAAACACCATATATTTT
D gene: TRBD1
V gene: TRBV2
J gene: TRBJ1-3
clone size: -

CDR3 protein: CASSRQGKEQYF
CDR3 DNA: TGTGCCAGCAGTCGACAGGGAAAGGAGCAGTACTTC
D gene: TRBD1
V gene: TRBV3-1/TRBV3-2
J gene: TRBJ2-7
clone size: -

CDR3 protein: CASSQAANSVEGYTF
CDR3 DNA: TGCGCCAGCAGCCAAGCCGCAAATTCTGTGGAGGGCTACACCTTC
D gene: -
V gene: TRBV4-1
J gene: TRBJ1-2
clone size: -

CDR3 protein: CASSSQRGATDTQYF
CDR3 DNA: TGTGCCAGCAGCAGCCAGCGGGGAGCTACAGATACGCAGTATTTT
D gene: TRBD2
V gene: TRBV7-2
J gene: TRBJ2-3
clone size: -

CDR3 protein: CASSPGGRTEAFF
CDR3 DNA: TGTGCCAGCAGCCCTGGAGGGAGAACTGAAGCTTTCTTT
D gene: -
V gene: TRBV7-3
J gene: TRBJ1-1
clone size: -

CDR3 protein: CASSPRQVLSTDTQYF
CDR3 DNA: TGTGCCAGCAGCCCCCGACAGGTCCTTAGCACAGATACGCAGTATTTT
D gene: -
V gene: TRBV7-8
J gene: TRBJ2-3
clone size: -

CDR3 protein: CASSFGQGIDEQYF
CDR3 DNA: TGTGCCAGCAGCTTTGGACAGGGAATCGACGAGCAGTACTTC
D gene: TRBD1
V gene: TRBV5-5
J gene: TRBJ2-7
clone size: -

CDR3 protein: CASSEIQGTIGSEQFF
CDR3 DNA: TGTGCCAGCAGTGAAATCCAGGGGACTATCGGCTCTGAGCAGTTCTTC
D gene: -
V gene: TRBV6-1
J gene: TRBJ2-1
clone size: few

CDR3 protein: CASSFGLVETQYF
CDR3 DNA: TGTGCCAGCAGCTTCGGACTCGTGGAGACCCAGTACTTC
D gene: -
V gene: TRBV7-8
J gene: TRBJ2-5
clone size: -

CDR3 protein: CASSSTGRNYGYTF
CDR3 DNA: TGTGCCAGCAGCTCGACAGGGAGGAACTATGGCTACACCTTC
D gene: TRBD1
V gene: TRBV7-9
J gene: TRBJ1-2
clone size: -

CDR3 protein: CASSTNRDTSKYEQYF
CDR3 DNA: TGCGCCAGCAGCACGAACCGGGACACCTCAAAATACGAGCAGTACTTC
D gene: -
V gene: TRBV5-1
J gene: TRBJ2-7
clone size: -

CDR3 protein: CASSGATSGRPNEQFF
CDR3 DNA: TGTGCCAGCAGTGGGGCGACTAGCGGGAGACCGAATGAGCAGTTCTTC
D gene: TRBD2
V gene: TRBV6-1
J gene: TRBJ2-1
clone size: -

CDR3 protein: CASSFRTSGSYEQYF
CDR3 DNA: TGTGCCAGCAGTTTCCGGACTAGCGGGAGCTACGAGCAGTACTTC
D gene: TRBD2
V gene: TRBV28
J gene: TRBJ2-7
clone size: -

CDR3 protein: CASSTGVQETQYF
CDR3 DNA: TGTGCCAGTAGCACAGGGGTGCAAGAGACCCAGTACTTC
D gene: TRBD1
V gene: TRBV19
J gene: TRBJ2-5
clone size: -

CDR3 protein: CASSIAHSLVQPQHF
CDR3 DNA: TGTGCCAGTAGTATAGCACATTCCTTGGTTCAGCCCCAGCATTTT
D gene: -
V gene: TRBV19
J gene: TRBJ1-5
clone size: -

CDR3 protein: CASSQDWTGAGELFF
CDR3 DNA: TGCGCCAGCAGCCAAGATTGGACAGGCGCCGGGGAGCTGTTTTTT
D gene: TRBD1
V gene: TRBV4-1
J gene: TRBJ2-2
clone size: -

CDR3 protein: CAWSVSKGGIYGYTF
CDR3 DNA: TGTGCCTGGAGTGTTTCGAAAGGGGGCATCTATGGCTACACCTTC
D gene: TRBD1
V gene: TRBV30
J gene: TRBJ1-2
clone size: -

CDR3 protein: CASSAPGQTSMKQFF
CDR3 DNA: TGCGCCAGCAGCGCCCCGGGACAGACCTCAATGAAGCAGTTCTTC
D gene: TRBD1
V gene: TRBV4-1
J gene: TRBJ2-1
clone size: -

CDR3 protein: CASSLTWRDEAFF
CDR3 DNA: TGTGCCAGCAGCTTAACATGGCGGGATGAAGCTTTCTTT
D gene: -
V gene: TRBV7-6
J gene: TRBJ1-1
clone size: -

CDR3 protein: CASRYDRGEGYEQYF
CDR3 DNA: TGTGCCAGCAGGTATGATAGAGGGGAGGGCTACGAGCAGTACTTC
D gene: TRBD2
V gene: TRBV5-6
J gene: TRBJ2-7
clone size: -

CDR3 protein: CASSLYPQPQHF
CDR3 DNA: TGTGCCAGCAGCTTGTATCCTCAGCCCCAGCATTTT
D gene: -
V gene: TRBV5-8
J gene: TRBJ1-5
clone size: -

CDR3 protein: CASSLDPPGQTYTDTQYF
CDR3 DNA: TGTGCCAGCAGCTTAGACCCCCCGGGACAGACATACACAGATACGCAGTATTTT
D gene: TRBD1
V gene: TRBV11-2
J gene: TRBJ2-3
clone size: -

CDR3 protein: CSVAKGGGDGYTF
CDR3 DNA: TGCAGCGTTGCAAAAGGGGGGGGCGATGGCTACACCTTC
D gene: -
V gene: TRBV29-1
J gene: TRBJ1-2
clone size: few

CDR3 protein: CASSPEGGNYGYTF
CDR3 DNA: TGTGCCAGCTCACCGGAAGGGGGAAACTATGGCTACACCTTC
D gene: -
V gene: TRBV18
J gene: TRBJ1-2
clone size: -

CDR3 protein: CASSRQGNSDGYTF
CDR3 DNA: TGTGCCAGCAGCCGACAGGGGAACTCCGATGGCTACACCTTC
D gene: TRBD1
V gene: TRBV11-2
J gene: TRBJ1-2
clone size: once

CDR3 protein: CASSRAGTSGSTDTQYF
CDR3 DNA: TGTGCCAGCAGCCGGGCCGGGACTAGCGGGAGCACAGATACGCAGTATTTT
D gene: TRBD2
V gene: TRBV7-9
J gene: TRBJ2-3
clone size: -

CDR3 protein: CASSVRTSHSPLHF
CDR3 DNA: TGTGCCAGCAGCGTGAGGACTTCTCATTCACCCCTCCACTTT
D gene: -
V gene: TRBV9
J gene: TRBJ1-6
clone size: -

CDR3 protein: CASSLDGREAYGYTF
CDR3 DNA: TGTGCCAGCAGCTTAGATGGCAGGGAGGCCTATGGCTACACCTTC
D gene: -
V gene: TRBV7-2
J gene: TRBJ1-2
clone size: -

CDR3 protein: CASSLMTGHYGYTF
CDR3 DNA: TGTGCCAGCAGCTTGATGACAGGACACTATGGCTACACCTTC
D gene: -
V gene: TRBV5-6
J gene: TRBJ1-2
clone size: -

CDR3 protein: CAISVRDNYGYTF
CDR3 DNA: TGTGCCATCAGTGTAAGAGATAACTATGGCTACACCTTC
D gene: -
V gene: TRBV10-3
J gene: TRBJ1-2
clone size: -

CDR3 protein: CASFRGGVGYYEQYF
CDR3 DNA: TGTGCCAGCTTCAGAGGAGGGGTCGGCTACTACGAGCAGTACTTC
D gene: -
V gene: TRBV28
J gene: TRBJ2-7
clone size: -

CDR3 protein: CASSLRVVGELFF
CDR3 DNA: TGCGCCAGCAGCCTCAGGGTTGTCGGGGAGCTGTTTTTT
D gene: -
V gene: TRBV5-1
J gene: TRBJ2-2
clone size: -

CDR3 protein: CSASLPRGEQYF
CDR3 DNA: TGCAGTGCTAGTCTCCCGCGAGGCGAGCAGTACTTC
D gene: -
V gene: TRBV20-1
J gene: TRBJ2-7
clone size: -